The 14 T cell receptor beta chains below were found in one sample sequenced in a study of blood T cells in healthy people across ages. Combining a sample-barcoded 5' primer with a J-beta primer mix, a second PCR ran for roughly 6 to 12 cycles. Using its own MiXCR run on the 5' RACE reads, TCRdb lists one record per CDR3 protein. The sample consists of approximately 810,000 distinct CDR3 sequences, around 36% of them appearing once. The material sequenced was blood. These receptors were collected from a young man in good health.

V gene TRBV6-2 or TRBV6-3 combines with J gene TRBJ2-3; perhaps TRBD2 as D (6 bases). V shed 2 bases and J shed 3 bases, with 6 bases lying between them. The germline CDR1 and CDR2 sequences are MNHEY and SVGEGT. This CDR3 region has 13 residues. CDR3 sequence: CASSYRETDTQYF. The DNA of the CDR3 is TGTGCCAGCAGTTACCGGGAGACAGATACGCAGTATTTT.

The chain employs TRBV9 and TRBJ2-1; D uncertain. The J call is uncertain, as TRBJ2-7 better fits the DNA end. The CDR3 spans 15 residues. Germline V gene lookup returns CDR1 SGDLS and CDR2 YYNGEE. CDR3 bases: TGTGCCAGCAGCGTCACCACCGGGCCGTACAATGAGCAGTACTTC. Its protein product is CASSVTTGPYNEQYF.

V gene TRBV4-3 combines with J gene TRBJ2-3, with TRBD2 matching over 10 bases. The CDR3 is 16 amino acids. Trimming cost V 1 base and J 5 bases; bases outside gene matches: 6. Germline CDR1 LGHNA, CDR2 YSLEER. This CDR3 reads CASSQVGSGGIDTQYF. The CDR3 DNA is TGCGCCAGCAGCCAAGTGGGTAGCGGGGGGATAGATACGCAGTATTTT.

The chain carries TRBV10-3 and TRBJ2-7; either TRBD1 or TRBD2 may supply D (5 bases each). V was pared by 3 bases and J by 2 bases, with 11 bases between. The CDR3 is 14 amino acids. Germline V gives CDR1 ENHRY, CDR2 SYGVKD. CDR3 DNA: TGTGCCATCAGTGAAGGGGACCTTACCTACGAGCAGTACTTC. It yields the protein CAISEGDLTYEQYF.

The chain employs TRBV12-3 or TRBV12-4 and TRBJ2-3; D possibly matches TRBD1 or TRBD2 (5 bases each). The V gene lost 7 bases and the J gene lost 1 base, with 15 bases spanning the gap. The CDR3 extends over 15 amino acids. CDR3 sequence: CASIRRDVRTDTQYF. Written as DNA, the CDR3 is TGTGCCAGCATCCGCCGGGACGTACGCACAGATACGCAGTATTTT.

The gene calls are TRBV6-2 or TRBV6-3 and TRBJ2-7; 7 bases line up with TRBD1. Trimming removed 6 bases from V and 2 bases from J; junction bases left unmatched: 10. CDR1 and CDR2 from the germline V gene are MNHEY and SVGEGT. The CDR3 totals 15 residues. CDR3 in amino acids: CASRASLTGTYEQYF. The DNA for the CDR3 is TGTGCCAGCAGAGCCTCCCTGACAGGGACCTACGAGCAGTACTTC.

V gene TRBV7-2 combines with J gene TRBJ2-3; TRBD2 matches at 15 bases. Germline loops: CDR1 SGHTA, CDR2 FQGNSA. V was clipped by 5 bases and J by 0 bases; unmatched bases: 12. The CDR3 has 20 residues. The DNA of the CDR3 is TGTGCCAGCAGCCGTCACCCGGGACTAGCGGGGGGCTTTAGCACAGATACGCAGTATTTT. It translates to CASSRHPGLAGGFSTDTQYF.

This clonotype was found many times. The chain links TRBV29-1 to TRBJ2-3; no reliable D call. The germline V and J ends were trimmed by 6 bases and 14 bases, with 15 bases remaining between them. Germline V gene sequence: CDR1 SQVTM, CDR2 ANQGSEA. The CDR3 length is 10 residues. The CDR3 is CSVTPSPLYF. For the CDR3, the DNA is TGCAGCGTAACACCCTCCCCATTGTATTTT.

This clonotype was recorded once. CDR3 nucleotide sequence: TGTGCCAGCAGTTTTGGGGAGTCGCGGGGCTACACCTTC. This encodes CASSFGESRGYTF. The V and J genes are TRBV12-3 or TRBV12-4 and TRBJ1-2; no definite D call. With 3 bases removed from V and 8 bases from J, the gap between germline ends came to 13 bases. This CDR3 is built from 13 residues.

This chain joins TRBV7-2 and TRBJ2-5, with D maybe TRBD1 (5 bases). CDR1 and CDR2 (germline): SGHTA, FQGNSA. The CDR3 loop spans 16 amino acids. With 1 base removed from V and 5 bases from J, the gap between germline ends came to 17 bases. CDR3 sequence reads: CASSLVGAAVFETQYF. CDR3 in DNA: TGTGCCAGCAGCTTAGTAGGGGCGGCAGTCTTTGAGACCCAGTACTTC.

This rearrangement joins TRBV7-2 to TRBJ2-7; D is possibly TRBD1 (6 bases). The V end was cut by 7 bases, the J end by 3 bases, with 13 bases between. CDR1 SGHTA and CDR2 FQGNSA come from the germline V gene. The CDR3 consists of 13 residues. CDR3 residues: CASTNRGGYEQYF. CDR3 DNA sequence: TGTGCCAGCACTAACAGAGGGGGCTACGAGCAGTACTTC.

This clonotype was counted between two and nine times. This chain links TRBV5-1 with TRBJ2-1; 8 bases fit TRBD2. With 4 bases clipped from V and 4 bases from J, the junction kept 4 bases outside the gene matches. This CDR3 spans 14 amino acids. Germline loops: CDR1 SGHRS, CDR2 YFSETQ. The CDR3 sequence: CASSIGTSYNEQFF. The CDR3 nucleotides are TGCGCCAGCAGCATCGGGACTAGTTACAATGAGCAGTTCTTC.

Comment on this clonotype: This may be a read error, as it is one base from a much larger clone. The rearrangement uses TRBV25-1 and TRBJ2-5, with D perhaps matching TRBD1 (7 bases). The better agreement between TRBJ2-7 and the DNA end casts doubt on the J call. Germline V CDR1 and CDR2: MGHDK, SYGVNS. The CDR3 consists of 16 residues. CDR3 sequence: CASSVRAGGIPSEQYF. The DNA of the CDR3 is TGTGCCAGCAGTGTCCGGGCAGGGGGGATTCCCAGCGAGCAGTACTTC.

About this clonotype itself: Just one base apart from a much larger clone, this may be a read error. The chain has TRBV12-3 or TRBV12-4 and TRBJ2-3; D may be TRBD2 (6 bases). The CDR3 is 16 amino acids. CDR3 in amino acids: CASSSPAVTSTDTKYF. The DNA of the CDR3 is TGTGCCAGCAGTTCCCCGGCGGTAACTAGCACAGATACGAAGTATTTT.